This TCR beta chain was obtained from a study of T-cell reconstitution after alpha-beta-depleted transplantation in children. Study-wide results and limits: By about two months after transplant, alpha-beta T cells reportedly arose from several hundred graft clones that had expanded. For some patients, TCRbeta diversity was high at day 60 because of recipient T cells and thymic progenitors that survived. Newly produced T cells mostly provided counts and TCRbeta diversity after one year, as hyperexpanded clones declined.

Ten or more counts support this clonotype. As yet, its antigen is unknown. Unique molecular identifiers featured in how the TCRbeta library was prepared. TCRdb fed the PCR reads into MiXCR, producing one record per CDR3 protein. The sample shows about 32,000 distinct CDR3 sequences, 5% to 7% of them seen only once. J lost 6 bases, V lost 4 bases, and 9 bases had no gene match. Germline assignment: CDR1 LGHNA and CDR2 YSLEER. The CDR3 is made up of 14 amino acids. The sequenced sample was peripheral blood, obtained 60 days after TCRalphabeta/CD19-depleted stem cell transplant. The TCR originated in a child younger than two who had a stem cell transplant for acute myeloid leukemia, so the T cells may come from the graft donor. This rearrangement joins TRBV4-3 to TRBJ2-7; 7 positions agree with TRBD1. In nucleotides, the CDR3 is TGCGCCAGCAGCCGGGACAGAAGAGGGCCCGAGCAGTACTTC. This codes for CASSRDRRGPEQYF.